The rows below give T cell receptor beta chains drawn from one sample of a study of blood T cell repertoires in COVID-19. This table comes from immunoSEQ multiplex PCR, and its TCRdb copy is limited to in-frame clones, with some not included. Among 250,000 to 300,000 clones, about 88% were seen once, and the ten largest hold 3.6%. The material sequenced was peripheral blood. The receptors come from a man in his late teens or twenties with active or convalescent COVID-19. Each CDR3 is given with its conserved first and last residue.

v_call: TRBV7-9
j_call: TRBJ2-1
cdr3_aa: CASSLGSAGGDLLLLFF

v_call: TRBV2
j_call: TRBJ1-2
cdr3_aa: CASSNTQQGAYGYTF

v_call: TRBV28
j_call: TRBJ2-2
cdr3_aa: CASSLWTSGRNGELFF

v_call: TRBV7-6
j_call: TRBJ1-1
cdr3_aa: CASSYATDTEAFF

v_call: TRBV11-3
j_call: TRBJ2-6
cdr3_aa: CASSSQGTGANVLTF

v_call: TRBV28
j_call: TRBJ2-5
cdr3_aa: CASSIPLETQYF

v_call: TRBV5-4
j_call: TRBJ2-3
cdr3_aa: CASSLEGTGGGNTQYF

v_call: TRBV30
j_call: TRBJ2-2
cdr3_aa: CASQLGGELFF

v_call: TRBV4-1
j_call: TRBJ2-7
cdr3_aa: CASSHSGTSHMYEQYF

v_call: TRBV7-9
j_call: TRBJ2-6
cdr3_aa: CASSPHPRPSSGANVLTF

v_call: TRBV18
j_call: TRBJ1-1
cdr3_aa: CASSPSITWGPEAFF

v_call: TRBV10-3
j_call: TRBJ1-2
cdr3_aa: CAIANRREGTNYGYTF

v_call: TRBV19
j_call: TRBJ1-5
cdr3_aa: CASSFTGDQPQHF

v_call: TRBV27
j_call: TRBJ1-1
cdr3_aa: CASRLQEFHTEAFF

v_call: TRBV4-1
j_call: TRBJ2-3
cdr3_aa: CASSYRAVSTSGSDTQYF

v_call: TRBV14
j_call: TRBJ2-1
cdr3_aa: CASSTWGRGDEQFF

v_call: TRBV14
j_call: TRBJ2-2
cdr3_aa: CASREQGWTGELFF

v_call: TRBV15
j_call: TRBJ1-4
cdr3_aa: CATSVRQGTNEKLFF

v_call: TRBV11-1
j_call: TRBJ2-5
cdr3_aa: CASSRPGSETQYF

v_call: TRBV4-1
j_call: TRBJ1-2
cdr3_aa: CASGDGNYGYTF

v_call: TRBV11-3
j_call: TRBJ2-5
cdr3_aa: CASSFHPSGGLGQETQYF

v_call: TRBV6-2/TRBV6-3
j_call: TRBJ1-1
cdr3_aa: CASSYLGQLKAFF

v_call: TRBV30
j_call: TRBJ2-1
cdr3_aa: CAWSVSAQNEQFF